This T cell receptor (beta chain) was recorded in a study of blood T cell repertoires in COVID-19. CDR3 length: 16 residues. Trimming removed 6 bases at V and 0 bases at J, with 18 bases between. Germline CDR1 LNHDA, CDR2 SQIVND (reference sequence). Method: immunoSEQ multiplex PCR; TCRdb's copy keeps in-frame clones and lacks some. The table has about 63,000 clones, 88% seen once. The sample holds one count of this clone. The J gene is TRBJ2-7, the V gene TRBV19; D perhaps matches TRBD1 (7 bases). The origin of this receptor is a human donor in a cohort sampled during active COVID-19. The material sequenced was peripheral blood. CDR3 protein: CASRGGRTGSSYEQYF. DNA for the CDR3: TGTGCCAGTAGGGGAGGACGGACAGGAAGCTCCTACGAGCAGTACTTC. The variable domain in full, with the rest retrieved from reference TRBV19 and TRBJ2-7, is DGGITQSPKYLFRKEGQNVTLSCEQNLNHDAMYWYRQDPGQGLRLIYYSQIVNDFQKGDIAEGYSVSREKKESFPLTVTSAQKNPTAFYLCASRGGRTGSSYEQYFGPGTRLTVT.